These 30 T cell receptor beta chains were sequenced from one sample in a study of beta chain features in type 1 diabetes. Isolated RNA was reverse transcribed in full, so expressed TCRB transcripts were sequenced. Repertoires were generated with immunoSEQ multiplex PCR, while TCRdb's copy carries only in-frame clones and drops some. This sample has under 250,000 clones, with roughly 15% found just once. Specimen: naive CD4+ T cells from blood. The receptor set was obtained from a woman in her thirties or forties in good health.

The chain has TRBV18 and TRBJ2-2; TRBD2 aligns across 8 bases. This CDR3 is 17 amino acids long. The V and J ends lost 3 bases and 0 bases, in that order; junction bases with no gene match: 6. The germline V gene encodes CDR1 KGHSH and CDR2 LQKENI. CDR3: CASSPFFGRANTGELFF. DNA of the CDR3: TGTGCCAGCTCACCTTTCTTCGGGAGGGCGAACACCGGGGAGCTGTTTTTT.

This clone has just a few counts. V usage is TRBV6-5 and J usage is TRBJ2-7; the match to TRBD2 covers 9 bases. Germline CDR1 and CDR2: MNHEY and SVGAGI. CDR3 length: 14 residues. V gave up 8 bases and J gave up 6 bases; unmatched junction bases: 11. CDR3 sequence reads: CASQMRGGLSEQYF. As DNA, the CDR3 is TGTGCCAGCCAGATGCGGGGGGGCCTGTCCGAGCAGTACTTC.

This clone was found a few times. The genes are TRBV6-5 and TRBJ2-2; 7 bases fit TRBD2. Germline V gene data show CDR1 as MNHEY and CDR2 as SVGAGI. V trimming: 5 bases; J trimming: 4 bases; junction bases outside the gene matches: 7. The CDR3 runs to 15 residues. The DNA for the CDR3 is TGTGCCAGCAGTCCGGGGGAGGGGACCACCGGGGAGCTGTTTTTT. Translated, it gives CASSPGEGTTGELFF.

This clone occurred a few times. This chain uses TRBV23-1 with TRBJ2-3; 9 bases fit TRBD1. TRBV23-1 is an ORF for which the function is uncertain. Losses at the gene ends were 4 bases for V and 4 bases for J; bases not matched to a gene: 0. The CDR3 consists of 13 residues. The CDR3 DNA sequence: TGCGCCAGCAGTCGACAGGGGGCAGATACGCAGTATTTT. It codes for CASSRQGADTQYF.

The V call is TRBV5-1, the J call TRBJ2-6; D is unresolved. Trimming took off 4 bases at V and 1 base at J, with 9 bases between the two ends. Germline CDR1 is SGHRS and CDR2 is YFSETQ. The CDR3 spans 15 residues. The CDR3 DNA is TGCGCCAGCAGCATACAGAGATCTGGGGCCAACGTCCTGACTTTC. This sequence encodes CASSIQRSGANVLTF.

This clone was counted at least ten times. The chain recombines TRBV7-9 with TRBJ1-2; possibly TRBD1 for D (5 bases). V gave up 5 bases and J gave up 2 bases, with 12 bases separating them. The CDR3 length is 14 residues. Germline-derived CDR1 and CDR2 are SEHNR and FQNEAQ (reference sequence). The CDR3 nucleotides read TGTGCCAGCAGCCAAGTGGACATGAACTATGGCTACACCTTC. This gives the protein CASSQVDMNYGYTF.

In its sample, this clone was seen a few times. This rearrangement joins TRBV10-3 to TRBJ1-2, with D tentatively TRBD1 (6 bases). This CDR3 has 11 residues. Germline V gene sequence: CDR1 ENHRY, CDR2 SYGVKD. Trimming removed 9 bases at V and 8 bases at J, with 13 bases between. The CDR3 reads CAMATGSGYTF. Written as DNA, the CDR3 is TGTGCCATGGCTACAGGGAGCGGCTACACCTTC.

The chain has TRBV18 and TRBJ2-5, with no clear D. Germline CDR1 reads KGHSH; CDR2 reads LQKENI. This CDR3 region has 14 residues. Trimming cost V 5 bases and J 2 bases, with 12 bases left between them. CDR3: CASSTNRFQETQYF. The CDR3, as DNA: TGTGCCAGCTCAACGAACAGATTTCAAGAGACCCAGTACTTC.

This rearrangement joins TRBV10-3 to TRBJ2-3, with 10 bases that match TRBD2. CDR3 size: 13 residues. The germline V gene encodes CDR1 ENHRY and CDR2 SYGVKD. V shed 10 bases, J shed 4 bases, and the junction held 5 bases outside the gene matches. The CDR3 DNA follows: TGTGCCACGATAGCGGGGGGTGCAGATACGCAGTATTTT. Amino acid sequence: CATIAGGADTQYF.

This chain connects TRBV2 to TRBJ1-5; D perhaps matches TRBD1 (6 bases). Deletions cut 6 bases from V and 0 bases from J, with 9 bases between. The germline V gene encodes CDR1 SNHLY and CDR2 FYNNEI. This CDR3 comprises 14 residues. CDR3 bases: TGTGCCAGCAGCACGGACAGTAGCAATCAGCCCCAGCATTTT. The encoded protein is CASSTDSSNQPQHF.

There are a few counts of this clone. The chain couples TRBV4-3 to TRBJ2-3; 13 bases are shared with TRBD2. Germline trimming cut 4 bases from V and 4 bases from J; bases unmatched to any gene: 8. This CDR3 region has 17 residues. Germline CDR1 reads LGHNA; CDR2 reads YSLEER. The CDR3 DNA follows: TGCGCCAGCAGCCGAACACTCACTAGCGGGGGGGCAGATACGCAGTATTTT. As protein: CASSRTLTSGGADTQYF.

The chain links TRBV2 to TRBJ2-5; 11 nucleotides align to TRBD1. The CDR3 has 14 amino acids. The germline CDR1 and CDR2 sequences are SNHLY and FYNNEI. Trimming took 6 bases from V and 2 from J; bases not matched to a gene: 2. The CDR3 protein is CASSGDRGQETQYF. In DNA form, the CDR3 reads TGTGCCAGCAGCGGGGACAGGGGGCAAGAGACCCAGTACTTC.

In this sample, this clone turned up a few times. The chain recombines TRBV15 with TRBJ2-5; D not resolved. The CDR3 extends over 13 amino acids. Germline CDR1 reads LNHNV; CDR2 reads YYDKDF (reference sequence). V was trimmed by 0 bases and J by 2 bases, leaving 4 bases between them. CDR3 nucleotides: TGTGCCACCAGCAGAGACCCTCAAGAGACCCAGTACTTC. Amino acid sequence: CATSRDPQETQYF.

The chain has TRBV7-9 and TRBJ1-6; 11 bases map to TRBD1. With 4 bases clipped from V and 10 bases from J, the junction kept 6 bases outside the gene matches. CDR3 length equals 15 residues. From germline, CDR1 is SEHNR and CDR2 FQNEAQ (reference sequence). The chain's CDR3 is CASSSRGTGGSPLHF. As DNA, the CDR3 is TGTGCCAGCAGCTCCAGGGGGACAGGGGGATCACCCCTCCACTTT.

This clone was counted only a few times. This chain uses TRBV19 with TRBJ1-1; D possibly corresponds to TRBD1 (5 bases). Deletions cut 5 bases from V and 4 bases from J, with 17 bases between. The CDR3 loop spans 15 amino acids. CDR1 LNHDA and CDR2 SQIVND come from the germline V gene (reference sequence). The CDR3 sequence is CASSLPQGFGTEAFF. CDR3 nucleotide sequence: TGTGCCAGTAGTTTGCCCCAGGGATTTGGCACTGAAGCTTTCTTT.

This clone turned up a few times. CDR3 loop: CAISVFKTSGGANNEQFF. In nucleotides, the CDR3 is TGTGCCATCAGTGTTTTTAAGACTAGCGGGGGGGCCAACAATGAGCAGTTCTTC. V usage is TRBV10-3 and J usage is TRBJ2-1; 14 positions agree with TRBD2. The junction had 10 bases not matched to a gene; V was cut back by 4 bases and J by 5 bases. The CDR3 extends over 18 amino acids. The V gene's germline CDR1 is ENHRY and CDR2 SYGVKD.

This clone was observed a handful of times. V and J are TRBV2 and TRBJ2-3; 8 bases are shared with TRBD2. V was clipped by 8 bases and J by 5 bases; unmatched bases: 3. The CDR3 consists of 12 residues. Germline values: CDR1 SNHLY, CDR2 FYNNEI. The CDR3, as DNA: TGTGCCAGCGTACGGGGGGGAGATACGCAGTATTTT. Translation: CASVRGGDTQYF.

The table lists this clone with a few counts. This chain joins TRBV7-2 and TRBJ2-3, with D maybe TRBD1 (6 bases). Trimming took off 5 bases at V and 1 base at J, with 16 bases between the two ends. CDR3 length: 16 amino acids. Germline CDR1 and CDR2: SGHTA and FQGNSA. The CDR3 here is CASSVTGVLGTDTQYF. The CDR3 bases are TGTGCCAGCAGCGTGACAGGAGTCCTCGGCACAGATACGCAGTATTTT.

This CDR3 reads CASSRQGILGTEAFF. Written as DNA, the CDR3 is TGTGCCAGTAGTCGGCAGGGAATATTGGGAACTGAAGCTTTCTTT. V usage is TRBV19 and J usage is TRBJ1-1; D may be TRBD1 (5 bases). The CDR3 has 15 residues. Germline CDR1 LNHDA, CDR2 SQIVND (reference sequence). The V end was cut by 5 bases, the J end by 5 bases, with 18 bases between.

The J gene is TRBJ2-7, the V gene TRBV15; a weak D match, TRBD1 (6 bases). V was cut by 3 bases and J by 4 bases, with 19 bases left in between. Germline lookup yields CDR1 LNHNV and CDR2 YYDKDF (reference sequence). The CDR3 runs to 16 residues. The DNA of the CDR3 is TGTGCCACCAGCAGGCTCGATTTTAGAACAGGGTACGAGCAGTACTTC. Amino acids: CATSRLDFRTGYEQYF.

This clone has more than one count but fewer than ten. The chain is built from TRBV10-2 and TRBJ1-2, with D tentatively TRBD1 (6 bases). Per germline, CDR1 WSHSY and CDR2 SAAADI. CDR3 length equals 13 residues. Trimming left V 7 bases short and J 7 bases short, with 16 bases between. The CDR3 DNA sequence: TGCGCCAGCACCCTCGTTGGGGGCGGTGGCTACACCTTC. Translated, it gives CASTLVGGGGYTF.

The chain couples TRBV19 to TRBJ1-2; TRBD1 might be the D (6 bases). The germline V and J ends were trimmed by 6 bases and 7 bases, with 15 bases remaining between them. This CDR3 spans 13 amino acids. The V gene's germline CDR1 is LNHDA and CDR2 SQIVND (reference sequence). This CDR3 reads CASRAGARSGYTF. Written as DNA, the CDR3 is TGTGCCAGTAGAGCAGGGGCTAGGAGTGGCTACACCTTC.

This clone has more than one count but fewer than ten. The chain is built from TRBV12-5 and TRBJ1-6, with D unclear. CDR3 size: 14 residues. Trimming took 2 bases from V and 5 from J, leaving 7 bases between them. Germline V gene data show CDR1 as LGHNT and CDR2 as FRNRAP. The CDR3 here is CASGLSSDNSPLHF. The CDR3, as DNA: TGTGCTAGTGGTTTGTCCTCTGATAATTCACCCCTCCACTTT. Drawing the rest from reference TRBV12-5 and TRBJ1-6, the complete variable domain is DARVTQTPRHKVTEMGQEVTMRCQPILGHNTVFWYRQTMMQGLELLAYFRNRAPLDDSGMPKDRFSAEMPDATLATLKIQPSEPRDSAVYFCASGLSSDNSPLHFGNGTRLTVT.

The CDR3, as DNA: TGCGCCAGCAGCTTTGGACAGGTGGATACGCAGTATTTT. This codes for CASSFGQVDTQYF. The J gene is TRBJ2-3, the V gene TRBV5-1, with 7 bases that match TRBD1. The CDR3 contains 13 residues. With V trimmed by 2 bases and J by 6 bases, 3 bases remained unmatched. CDR1 SGHRS and CDR2 YFSETQ come from the germline V gene.

This clone came up a few times. The chain employs TRBV11-2 and TRBJ2-2, with a possible D match to TRBD1 (6 bases). This CDR3 has 15 amino acids. CDR1 SGHAT and CDR2 FQNNGV come from the germline V gene. V lost 0 bases and J 3 bases, leaving 8 bases between the germline ends. Written as DNA, the CDR3 is TGTGCCAGCAGCTTAGAAGGGACATACACCGGGGAGCTGTTTTTT. Amino acids: CASSLEGTYTGELFF.

This chain uses TRBV5-4 with TRBJ1-4; 10 bases align to TRBD1. This CDR3 spans 15 amino acids. The ends lost 4 bases at V and 6 bases at J; junction bases unmatched: 6. Germline CDR1 reads SGHNT; CDR2 reads YYREEE (reference sequence). The DNA of the CDR3 is TGTGCCAGCAGCGTCCCCGGGACAGGGGATGAAAAACTGTTTTTT. This gives the protein CASSVPGTGDEKLFF.

The V and J genes are TRBV5-4 and TRBJ2-5; 11 bases line up with TRBD2. The CDR3 totals 13 residues. V was clipped by 9 bases and J by 4 bases; unmatched bases: 5. CDR1 is SGHNT, CDR2 YYREEE, per germline (reference sequence). CDR3 loop: CAIELAGAETQYF. In nucleotides, the CDR3 is TGTGCCATCGAACTAGCGGGGGCAGAGACCCAGTACTTC.

The chain has TRBV6-5 and TRBJ2-7; D not resolved. With 5 bases removed from V and 2 bases from J, the gap between germline ends came to 13 bases. Germline-derived CDR1 and CDR2 are MNHEY and SVGAGI. The CDR3 has 14 amino acids. The CDR3 loop is CASSKTLGAYEQYF. Written as DNA, the CDR3 is TGTGCCAGCAGTAAAACGCTAGGCGCCTACGAGCAGTACTTC.

The chain uses TRBV6-6 and TRBJ1-4; no clear D. Germline V gives CDR1 MNHNY, CDR2 SVGAGI (reference sequence). The CDR3 consists of 16 residues. V shed 3 bases and J shed 4 bases, with 15 bases lying between them. Here the CDR3 DNA reads TGTGCCAGCAGTTATATTTCCGGCAGGATTAATGAAAAACTGTTTTTT. Protein product: CASSYISGRINEKLFF.

The chain recombines TRBV7-8 with TRBJ2-7; D gene unclear. Germline CDR1 SGHVS, CDR2 FQNEAQ. The CDR3 is made up of 14 amino acids. Trimming shortened V by 2 bases and J by 1 base, and 9 bases separated the two germline ends. The CDR3 loop reads CASSLNEVSYEQYF. For the CDR3, the DNA is TGTGCCAGCAGCTTAAACGAGGTATCCTACGAGCAGTACTTC.